This T cell receptor (beta chain) was obtained from a study of CXCR3-negative and CXCR3-positive naive CD8 T cells. On this clonotype: Antigen specificity is unknown.

Findings of the study overall: The TRBV-TRBJ usage of naive CXCR3-negative and CXCR3-positive cells was similar, but that of memory cells differed.

Germline V lookup: CDR1 SGHTA, CDR2 FQGNSA. The CDR3 totals 15 residues. Libraries of TRB cDNA were made by 5' RACE and carried UMIs. TCRdb re-called the 5' RACE reads, yielding one record per CDR3 amino acid sequence without DNA. The sample has more than 65,000 distinct CDR3 sequences. Sample: naive CXCR3- CD8+ T cells from blood. The subset: CD45RO-CCR7+CD27+CD95- naive CD8+ T cells lacking CXCR3 (TNR3-). This receptor was obtained from a human donor in good health. Some clones in this sample may be carry-over from other donors' samples. The chain carries TRBV7-2 and TRBJ2-3; without DNA, the TCRdb call of TRBD2 cannot be checked. The CDR3 reads CASSSLAGAPDTQYF.